This TCR beta chain comes out of a study of blood T cell repertoires in COVID-19. About the research overall: Specimens from acute and convalescent COVID-19 originated in the United States, Italy and Spain. T cells, B-cell-depleted T cells, or PBMCs supplied cDNA or gDNA.

Germline CDR1 is KGHDR and CDR2 is SFDVKD. The CDR3 covers 16 residues. V lost 2 bases, J lost 2 bases, and 11 bases lay in between. Authors' data handling: By means of reference gene primer amplification, nucleated cell counts were estimated. The assay was immunoSEQ multiplex PCR, and TCRdb's table has in-frame clones only and misses some. V, J and clone size were drawn from that table, and D and trimming were deduced from the DNA. The sample has 200,000 to 250,000 clones; roughly four fifths are singletons. This clonotype was obtained from a woman aged 40-49 years with acute or convalescent COVID-19. The V call is TRBV24-1, the J call TRBJ2-2, with D perhaps matching TRBD2 (7 bases). Sequencing was carried out using peripheral blood. Here the CDR3 reads CATSDYGGPNTGELFF. The CDR3 DNA follows: TGTGCCACCAGTGATTACGGGGGGCCTAACACCGGGGAGCTGTTTTTT.